The source of this T cell receptor (beta chain) is a study of T cells in Graves' hyperthyroidism and ophthalmopathy. TCR beta CDR3 region amplification was performed from RNA transcripts. The study used the HTBI primer set for a first-round RT-PCR of the TCR CDR3. TCRdb redid the calling of the multiplex PCR reads with MiXCR, one entry per CDR3 protein. Of approximately 560,000 distinct CDR3 sequences in the sample, 15% to 18% are singletons; the top ten hold around 7.5%. Stable hyperthyroidism: no ophthalmopathy progression over 18 months of follow-up. Extraction of PBMCs used roughly 9.6 ml of fresh peripheral blood. The table lists this clonotype with a few counts. Its antigen is unknown. The study's findings and limits: Most expanded thyroid clonotypes above 0.001 also appeared in blood.

Germline loops: CDR1 DFQATT, CDR2 SNEGSKA (reference sequence). The CDR3 loop spans 14 amino acids. The V gene lost 5 bases and the J gene lost 5 bases, with 16 bases spanning the gap. The receptor was isolated from a woman aged 25 to 45 with Graves' hyperthyroidism. V is TRBV20-1 and J is TRBJ2-1; TRBD2 might be the D (7 bases). The sequencing sample was made of blood. CDR3 amino acids: CSAPGGRSDNEQFF. In DNA form, the CDR3 reads TGCAGTGCTCCGGGGGGCCGGAGTGACAATGAGCAGTTCTTC.